The clone carrying this TCR beta chain was observed many times. Template switching introduced a universal primer site, and the cDNA bore unique molecular identifiers. One entry per CDR3 protein, called by TCRdb with MiXCR from the 5' RACE reads. This sample yields 700,000 or so distinct CDR3 sequences, of which around 21% are seen a single time; about 4.5% belongs to the top ten. This sample was taken from a study of identical twins. The CDR3 sequence is 14 residues long. The germline V gene has CDR1 MNHNS and CDR2 SASEGT. The trim removed 6 bases at V and 8 bases at J, leaving 5 bases unmatched. The same data also went into a second study, on T cells expressing NK-cell markers. In that study: Sorted T-cell subsets CD3+CD56+NKG2C+, CD3+CD56+NKG2C- and CD3+CD56-NKG2C+ were TCR beta-sequenced.

The rearrangement joins TRBV6-1 to TRBJ1-6, with 9 bases fitting TRBD1. This TCR was sampled from a woman aged 18-29 years in good health. The sequenced sample consisted of PBMCs. The CDR3 region is CASSRTGADSPLHF. The CDR3 DNA sequence: TGTGCCAGCAGCCGGACAGGGGCGGATTCACCCCTCCACTTT.